The sequence of this T cell receptor (beta chain) was determined in a study of OX40 agonist ivuxolimab in advanced cancers. Study at large: Checkpoint inhibitors had been given previously to 35% to 50% of patients.

The germline gives CDR1 MNHEY, CDR2 SMNVEV (reference sequence). V lost 5 bases, J lost 0 bases, and 8 bases lay in between. The CDR3 loop spans 14 amino acids. Assay used: immunoSEQ multiplex PCR; TCRdb lists only in-frame clones, some missing. Counted here are 60,000 to 80,000 clones, more than 80% occurring once; the ten biggest clones make up around 8.3%. V is TRBV27 and J is TRBJ1-3; TRBD1 might be the D (5 bases). The sequences come from CD4+ or CD8+ T cells sorted from blood, collected in a trial of the OX40 agonist ivuxolimab. This receptor was identified in an adult with an advanced solid tumor such as melanoma, head and neck, liver or kidney cancer. This chain's CDR3 is CASSTGGSGNTIYF. The CDR3 DNA follows: TGTGCCAGCAGTACAGGAGGCTCTGGAAACACCATATATTTT.